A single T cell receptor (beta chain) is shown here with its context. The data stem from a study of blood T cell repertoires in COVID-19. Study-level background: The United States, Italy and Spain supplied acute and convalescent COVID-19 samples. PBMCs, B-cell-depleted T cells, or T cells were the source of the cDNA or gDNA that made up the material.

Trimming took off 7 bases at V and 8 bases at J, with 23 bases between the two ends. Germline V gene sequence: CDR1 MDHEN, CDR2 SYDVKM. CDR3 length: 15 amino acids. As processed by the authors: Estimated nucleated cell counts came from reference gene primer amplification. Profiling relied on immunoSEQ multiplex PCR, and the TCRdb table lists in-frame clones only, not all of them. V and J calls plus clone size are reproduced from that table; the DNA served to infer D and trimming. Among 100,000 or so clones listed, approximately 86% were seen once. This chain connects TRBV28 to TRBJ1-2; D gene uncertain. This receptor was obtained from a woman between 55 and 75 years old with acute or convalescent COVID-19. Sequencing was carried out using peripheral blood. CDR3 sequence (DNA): TGTGCCAGCATGCCCCCTCCGGGGATCCGGGAAGGCTACACCTTC. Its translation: CASMPPPGIREGYTF.